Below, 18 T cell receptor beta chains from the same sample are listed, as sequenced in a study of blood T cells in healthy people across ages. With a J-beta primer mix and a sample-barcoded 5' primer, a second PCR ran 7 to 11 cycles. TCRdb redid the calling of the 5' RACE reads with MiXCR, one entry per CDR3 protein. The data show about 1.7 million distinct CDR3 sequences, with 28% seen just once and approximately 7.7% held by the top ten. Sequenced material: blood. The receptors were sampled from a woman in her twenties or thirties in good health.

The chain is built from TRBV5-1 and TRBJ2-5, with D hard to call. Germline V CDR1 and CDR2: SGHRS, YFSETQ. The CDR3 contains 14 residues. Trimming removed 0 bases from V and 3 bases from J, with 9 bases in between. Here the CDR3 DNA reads TGCGCCAGCAGCTTGGAATCTGCAAAAGAGACCCAGTACTTC. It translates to CASSLESAKETQYF.

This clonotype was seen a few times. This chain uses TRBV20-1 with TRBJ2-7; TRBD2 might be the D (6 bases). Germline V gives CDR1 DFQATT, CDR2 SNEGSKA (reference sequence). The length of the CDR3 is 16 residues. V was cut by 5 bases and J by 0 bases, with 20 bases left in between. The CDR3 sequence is CSAAPSWRAYSYEQYF. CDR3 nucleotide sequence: TGCAGTGCTGCCCCTAGTTGGAGGGCCTACTCCTACGAGCAGTACTTC.

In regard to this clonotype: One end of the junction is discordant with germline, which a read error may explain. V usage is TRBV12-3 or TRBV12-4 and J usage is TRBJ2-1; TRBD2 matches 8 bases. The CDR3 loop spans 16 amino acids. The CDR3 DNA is TGTGCCAGCGGAAATAGAGCGGGGGTGTTAGTGGATGAGCAGTGCTTC. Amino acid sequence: CASGNRAGVLVDEQCF.

The CDR3 region is CSANRDLYEQYF. The CDR3 nucleotides read TGCAGTGCTAACCGGGACCTGTACGAGCAGTACTTC. The genes are TRBV20-1 and TRBJ2-4; D is tentatively TRBD1 or TRBD2 (5 bases each). The J call may be wrong; the DNA end is better matched by TRBJ2-7. The CDR3 extends over 12 amino acids. The germline CDR1 and CDR2 sequences are DFQATT and SNEGSKA (reference sequence).

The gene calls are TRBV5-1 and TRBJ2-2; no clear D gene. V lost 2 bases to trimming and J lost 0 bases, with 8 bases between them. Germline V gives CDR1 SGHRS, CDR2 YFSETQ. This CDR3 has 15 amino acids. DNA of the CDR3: TGCGCCAGCAGCTTCGACAATTCGAACACCGGGGAGCTGTTTTTT. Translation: CASSFDNSNTGELFF.

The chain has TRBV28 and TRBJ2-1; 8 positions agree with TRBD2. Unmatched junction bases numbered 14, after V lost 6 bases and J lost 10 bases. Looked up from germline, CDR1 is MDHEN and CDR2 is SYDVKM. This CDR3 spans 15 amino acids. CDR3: CASSTPSGGHREQFF. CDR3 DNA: TGTGCCAGCAGCACCCCCAGCGGGGGTCACCGCGAGCAGTTCTTC. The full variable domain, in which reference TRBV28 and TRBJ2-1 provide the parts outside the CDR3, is DVKVTQSSRYLVKRTGEKVFLECVQDMDHENMFWYRQDPGLGLRLIYFSYDVKMKEKGDIPEGYSVSREKKERFSLILESASTNQTSMYLCASSTPSGGHREQFFGPGTRLTVL.

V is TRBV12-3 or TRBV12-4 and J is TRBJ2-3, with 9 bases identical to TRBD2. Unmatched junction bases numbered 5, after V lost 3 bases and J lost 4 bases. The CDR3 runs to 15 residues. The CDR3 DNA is TGTGCCAGCAGTTTTCTGGCGGGGGGGCCAGATACGCAGTATTTT. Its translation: CASSFLAGGPDTQYF.

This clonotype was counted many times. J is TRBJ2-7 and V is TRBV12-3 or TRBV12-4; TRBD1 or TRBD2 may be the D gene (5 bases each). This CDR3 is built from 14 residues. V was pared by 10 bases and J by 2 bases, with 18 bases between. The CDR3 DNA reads TGTGCCACCTCCCTGGGGACGGGACCCTACGAGCAGTACTTC. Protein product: CATSLGTGPYEQYF.

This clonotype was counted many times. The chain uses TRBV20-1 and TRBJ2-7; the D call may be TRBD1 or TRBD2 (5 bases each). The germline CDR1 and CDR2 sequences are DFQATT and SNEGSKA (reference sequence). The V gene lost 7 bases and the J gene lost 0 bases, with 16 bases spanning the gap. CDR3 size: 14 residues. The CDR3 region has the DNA TGCAGTGTTCACCGGGACGGCCGCTCCTACGAGCAGTACTTC. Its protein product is CSVHRDGRSYEQYF.

In nucleotides, the CDR3 is TGCGCCAGCAGCTTGGCCGGGGGGAGGGCCCCCGAGCAGTACTTC. Translating gives CASSLAGGRAPEQYF. The rearrangement uses TRBV5-1 and TRBJ2-7; 7 nucleotides agree with TRBD2. Germline assignment: CDR1 SGHRS and CDR2 YFSETQ. V lost 0 bases to trimming and J lost 6 bases; unmatched junction nucleotides: 9. This CDR3 has 15 amino acids.

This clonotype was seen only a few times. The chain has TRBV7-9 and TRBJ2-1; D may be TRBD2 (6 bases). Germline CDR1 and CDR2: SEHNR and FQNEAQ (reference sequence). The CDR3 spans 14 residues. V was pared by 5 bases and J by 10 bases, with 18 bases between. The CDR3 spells CASSPLTSFSEQFF. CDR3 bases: TGTGCCAGCAGCCCGCTTACTAGCTTCAGCGAGCAGTTCTTC. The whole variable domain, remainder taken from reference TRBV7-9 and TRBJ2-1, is DTGVSQNPRHKITKRGQNVTFRCDPISEHNRLYWYRQTLGQGPEFLTYFQNEAQLEKSRLLSDRFSAERPKGSFSTLEIQRTEQGDSAMYLCASSPLTSFSEQFFGPGTRLTVL.

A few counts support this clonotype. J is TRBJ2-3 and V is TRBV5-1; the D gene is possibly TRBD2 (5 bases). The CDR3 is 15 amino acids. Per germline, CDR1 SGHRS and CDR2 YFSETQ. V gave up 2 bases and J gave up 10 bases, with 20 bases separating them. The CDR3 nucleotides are TGCGCCAGCAGCTTTACGTCTAGCTATCAGGATGCGCAGTATTTT. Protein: CASSFTSSYQDAQYF.

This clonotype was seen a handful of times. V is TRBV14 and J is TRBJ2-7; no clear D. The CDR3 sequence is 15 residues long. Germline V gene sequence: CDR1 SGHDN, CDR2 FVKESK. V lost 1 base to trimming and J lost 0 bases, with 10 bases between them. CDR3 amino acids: CASSQGNSFSYEQYF. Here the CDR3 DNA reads TGTGCCAGCAGCCAAGGGAACAGTTTCTCCTACGAGCAGTACTTC.

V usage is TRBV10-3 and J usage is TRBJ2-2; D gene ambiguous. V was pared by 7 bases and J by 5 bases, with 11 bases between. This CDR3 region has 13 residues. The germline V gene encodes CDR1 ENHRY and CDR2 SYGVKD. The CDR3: CAIKVRNTGELFF. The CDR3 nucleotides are TGTGCCATCAAAGTCAGAAATACCGGGGAGCTGTTTTTT.

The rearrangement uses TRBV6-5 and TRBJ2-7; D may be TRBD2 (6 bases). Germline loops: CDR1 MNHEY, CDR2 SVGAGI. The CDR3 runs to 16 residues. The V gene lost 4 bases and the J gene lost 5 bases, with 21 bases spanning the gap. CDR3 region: CASSSFGDLNTDEQYF. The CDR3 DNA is TGTGCCAGCAGTTCCTTCGGGGACTTAAATACGGACGAGCAGTACTTC.

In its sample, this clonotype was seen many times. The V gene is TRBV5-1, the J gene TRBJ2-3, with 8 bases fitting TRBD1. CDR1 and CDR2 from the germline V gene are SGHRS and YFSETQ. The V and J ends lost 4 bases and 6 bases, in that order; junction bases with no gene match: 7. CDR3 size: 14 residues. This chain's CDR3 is CASSARTGTDTQYF. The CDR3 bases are TGCGCCAGCAGCGCTCGGACAGGGACCGATACGCAGTATTTT. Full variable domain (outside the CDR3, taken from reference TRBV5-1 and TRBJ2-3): KAGVTQTPRYLIKTRGQQVTLSCSPISGHRSVSWYQQTPGQGLQFLFEYFSETQRNKGNFPGRFSGRQFSNSRSEMNVSTLELGDSALYLCASSARTGTDTQYFGPGTRLTVL.

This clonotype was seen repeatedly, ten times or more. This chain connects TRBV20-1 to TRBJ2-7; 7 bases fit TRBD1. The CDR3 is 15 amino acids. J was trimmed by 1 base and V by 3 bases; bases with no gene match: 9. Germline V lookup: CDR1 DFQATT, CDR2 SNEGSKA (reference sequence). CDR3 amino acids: CSARGDRSFSYEQYF. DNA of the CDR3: TGCAGTGCTAGGGGGGACAGATCATTTTCCTACGAGCAGTACTTC.

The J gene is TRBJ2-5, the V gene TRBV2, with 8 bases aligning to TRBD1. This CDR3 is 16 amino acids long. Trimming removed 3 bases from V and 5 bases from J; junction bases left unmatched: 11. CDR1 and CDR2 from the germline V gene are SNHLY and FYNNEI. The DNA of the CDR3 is TGTGCCAGCAGTGAGGGGGGCGCAGGGGGCGCGGAGACCCAGTACTTC. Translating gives CASSEGGAGGAETQYF.